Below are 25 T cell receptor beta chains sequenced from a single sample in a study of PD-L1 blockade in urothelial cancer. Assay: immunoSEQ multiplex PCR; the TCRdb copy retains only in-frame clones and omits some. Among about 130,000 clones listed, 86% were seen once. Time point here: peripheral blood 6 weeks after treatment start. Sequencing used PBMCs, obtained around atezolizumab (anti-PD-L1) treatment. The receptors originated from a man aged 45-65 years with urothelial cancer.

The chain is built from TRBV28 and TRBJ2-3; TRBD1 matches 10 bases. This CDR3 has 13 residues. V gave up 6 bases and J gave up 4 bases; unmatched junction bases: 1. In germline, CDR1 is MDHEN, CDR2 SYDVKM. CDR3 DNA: TGTGCCAGCAGGACAGGGGGCTCAGATACGCAGTATTTT. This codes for CASRTGGSDTQYF.

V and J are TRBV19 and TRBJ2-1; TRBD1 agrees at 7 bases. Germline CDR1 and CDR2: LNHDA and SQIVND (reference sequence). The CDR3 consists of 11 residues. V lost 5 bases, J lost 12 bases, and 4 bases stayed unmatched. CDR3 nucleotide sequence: TGTGCCAGTAGTGCGACAGGGAGGCAGTTCTTC. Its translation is CASSATGRQFF.

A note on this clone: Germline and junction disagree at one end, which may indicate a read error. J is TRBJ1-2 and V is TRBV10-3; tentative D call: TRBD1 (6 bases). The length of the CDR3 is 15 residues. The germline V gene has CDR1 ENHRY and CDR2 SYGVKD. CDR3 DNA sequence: TGTGCCATCAGTCAGTCACAGGGTATAGACCATGGCTACACCTTC. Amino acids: CAISQSQGIDHGYTF.

CDR3 nucleotides: TGCGCCAGCAGCTTGTATCCCGGGGAGCTGTTTTTT. Protein sequence: CASSLYPGELFF. The genes are TRBV5-1 and TRBJ2-2, with D unresolved. V was trimmed by 1 base and J by 6 bases, leaving 4 bases between them. Germline CDR1 and CDR2: SGHRS and YFSETQ. This CDR3 has 12 residues.

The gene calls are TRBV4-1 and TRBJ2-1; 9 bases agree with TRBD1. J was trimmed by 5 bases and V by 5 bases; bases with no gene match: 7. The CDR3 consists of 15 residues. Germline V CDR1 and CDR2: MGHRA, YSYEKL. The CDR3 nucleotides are TGCGCCAGCAGCGGACAGGGGTCGGGGCACAATGAGCAGTTCTTC. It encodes CASSGQGSGHNEQFF.

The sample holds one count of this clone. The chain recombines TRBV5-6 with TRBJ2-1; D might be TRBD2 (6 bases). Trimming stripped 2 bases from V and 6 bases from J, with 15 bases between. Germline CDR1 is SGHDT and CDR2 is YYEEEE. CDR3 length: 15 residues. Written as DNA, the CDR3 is TGTGCCAGCAGCTTCCGAGGTAGCGGCTTCAATGAGCAGTTCTTC. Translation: CASSFRGSGFNEQFF.

The CDR3 is CASSEGLGEKLFF. CDR3 DNA: TGTGCCAGCTCGGAGGGTCTAGGCGAAAAACTGTTTTTT. The chain carries TRBV18 and TRBJ1-4; D gene uncertain. The CDR3 contains 13 residues. The germline V and J ends were trimmed by 6 bases and 8 bases, with 13 bases remaining between them. The germline gives CDR1 KGHSH, CDR2 LQKENI. The whole variable domain, remainder taken from reference TRBV18 and TRBJ1-4, is NAGVMQNPRHLVRRRGQEARLRCSPMKGHSHVYWYRQLPEEGLKFMVYLQKENIIDESGMPKERFSAEFPKEGPSILRIQQVVRGDSAAYFCASSEGLGEKLFFGSGTQLSVL.

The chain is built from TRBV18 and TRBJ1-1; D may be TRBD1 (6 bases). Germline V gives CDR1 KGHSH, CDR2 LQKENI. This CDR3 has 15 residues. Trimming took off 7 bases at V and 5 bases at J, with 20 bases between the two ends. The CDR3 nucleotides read TGTGCCAGCTGCCCCAACAGGGCTGTCCGGACTGAAGCTTTCTTT. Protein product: CASCPNRAVRTEAFF.

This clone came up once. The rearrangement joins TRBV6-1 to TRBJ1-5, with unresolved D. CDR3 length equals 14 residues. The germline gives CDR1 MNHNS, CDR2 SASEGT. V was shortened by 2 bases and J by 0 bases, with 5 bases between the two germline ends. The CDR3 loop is CASSEQYSNQPQHF. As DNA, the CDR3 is TGTGCCAGCAGTGAACAGTATAGCAATCAGCCCCAGCATTTT.

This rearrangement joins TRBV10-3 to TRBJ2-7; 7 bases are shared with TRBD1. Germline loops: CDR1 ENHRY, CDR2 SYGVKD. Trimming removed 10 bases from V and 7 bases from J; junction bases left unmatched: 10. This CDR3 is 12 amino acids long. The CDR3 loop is CATFDRVGEQYF. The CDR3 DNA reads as TGTGCCACTTTCGACAGGGTGGGTGAGCAGTACTTC.

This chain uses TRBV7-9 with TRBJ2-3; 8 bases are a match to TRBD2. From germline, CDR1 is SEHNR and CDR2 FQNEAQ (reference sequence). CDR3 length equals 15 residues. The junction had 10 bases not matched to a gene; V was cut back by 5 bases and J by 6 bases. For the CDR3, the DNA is TGTGCCAGCAGCCCCAGCGGGAGTCCCTTCGATACGCAGTATTTT. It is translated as CASSPSGSPFDTQYF.

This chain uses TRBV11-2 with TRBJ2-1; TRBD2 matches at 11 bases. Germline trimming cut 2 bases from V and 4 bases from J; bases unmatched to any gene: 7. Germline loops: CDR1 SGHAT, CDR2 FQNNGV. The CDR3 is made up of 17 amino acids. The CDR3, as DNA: TGTGCCAGCAGCTTATATTATGGGACTAGCGGTTACAATGAGCAGTTCTTC. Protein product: CASSLYYGTSGYNEQFF.

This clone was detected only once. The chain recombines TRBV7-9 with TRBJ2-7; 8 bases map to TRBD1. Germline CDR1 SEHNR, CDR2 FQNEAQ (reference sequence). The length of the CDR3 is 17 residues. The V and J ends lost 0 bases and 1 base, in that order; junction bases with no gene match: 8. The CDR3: CASSLAPGTGPSYEQYF. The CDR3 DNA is TGTGCCAGCAGCTTAGCCCCCGGGACAGGTCCGTCCTACGAGCAGTACTTC.

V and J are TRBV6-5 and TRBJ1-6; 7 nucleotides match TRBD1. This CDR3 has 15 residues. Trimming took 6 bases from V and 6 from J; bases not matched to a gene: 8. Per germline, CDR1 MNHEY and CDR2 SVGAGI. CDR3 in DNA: TGTGCCAGCAGGGCGTTTGGGACAGTTAATTCACCCCTCCACTTT. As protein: CASRAFGTVNSPLHF.

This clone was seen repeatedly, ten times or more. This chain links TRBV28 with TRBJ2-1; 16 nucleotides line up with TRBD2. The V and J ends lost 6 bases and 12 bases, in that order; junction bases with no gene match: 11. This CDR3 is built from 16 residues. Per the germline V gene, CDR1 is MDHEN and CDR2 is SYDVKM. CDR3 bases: TGTGCCAGCAGGACCGGGACTAGCGGGAGGGCCAGTAGGCAGTTCTTC. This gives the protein CASRTGTSGRASRQFF. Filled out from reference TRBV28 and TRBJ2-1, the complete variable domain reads DVKVTQSSRYLVKRTGEKVFLECVQDMDHENMFWYRQDPGLGLRLIYFSYDVKMKEKGDIPEGYSVSREKKERFSLILESASTNQTSMYLCASRTGTSGRASRQFFGPGTRLTVL.

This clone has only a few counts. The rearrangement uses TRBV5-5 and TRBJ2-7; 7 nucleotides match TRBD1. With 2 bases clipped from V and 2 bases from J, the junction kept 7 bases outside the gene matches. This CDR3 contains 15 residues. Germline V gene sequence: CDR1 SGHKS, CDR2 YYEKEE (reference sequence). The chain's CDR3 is CASSFSGTVPYEQYF. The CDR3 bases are TGTGCCAGCAGCTTTTCCGGGACAGTACCCTACGAGCAGTACTTC.

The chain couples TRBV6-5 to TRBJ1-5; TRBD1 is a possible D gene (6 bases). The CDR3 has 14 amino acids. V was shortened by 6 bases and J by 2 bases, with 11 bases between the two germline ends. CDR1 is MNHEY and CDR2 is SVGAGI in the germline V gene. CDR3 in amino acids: CASRPGVGNQPQHF. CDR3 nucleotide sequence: TGTGCCAGCAGGCCAGGGGTTGGCAATCAGCCCCAGCATTTT.

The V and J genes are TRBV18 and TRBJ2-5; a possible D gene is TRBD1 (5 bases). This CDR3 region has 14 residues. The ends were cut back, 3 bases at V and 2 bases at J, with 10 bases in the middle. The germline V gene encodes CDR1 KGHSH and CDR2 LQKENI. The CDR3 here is CASSPTGPQETQYF. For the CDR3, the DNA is TGTGCCAGCTCACCTACAGGTCCACAAGAGACCCAGTACTTC.

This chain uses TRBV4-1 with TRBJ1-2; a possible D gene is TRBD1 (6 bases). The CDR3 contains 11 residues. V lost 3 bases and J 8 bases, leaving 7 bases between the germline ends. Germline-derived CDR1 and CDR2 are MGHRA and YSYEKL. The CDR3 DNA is TGCGCCAGCAGCCACAGGGGCGGCTACACCTTC. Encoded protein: CASSHRGGYTF.

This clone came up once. The CDR3 protein is CAIRAAGVNNSPLHF. The CDR3 nucleotides are TGTGCCATCCGCGCCGCGGGGGTCAATAATTCACCCCTCCACTTT. V usage is TRBV10-3 and J usage is TRBJ1-6; possible D gene TRBD1, 5 bases. V gave up 8 bases and J gave up 5 bases, with 16 bases separating them. The CDR3 runs to 15 residues. CDR1 is ENHRY and CDR2 is SYGVKD in the germline V gene.

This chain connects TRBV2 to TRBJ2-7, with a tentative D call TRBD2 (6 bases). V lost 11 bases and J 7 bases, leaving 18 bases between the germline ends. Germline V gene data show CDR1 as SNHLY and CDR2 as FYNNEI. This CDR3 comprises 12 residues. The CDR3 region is CAGAPDRGEQYF. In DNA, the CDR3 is TGTGCCGGGGCGCCCGACCGGGGGGAGCAGTACTTC.

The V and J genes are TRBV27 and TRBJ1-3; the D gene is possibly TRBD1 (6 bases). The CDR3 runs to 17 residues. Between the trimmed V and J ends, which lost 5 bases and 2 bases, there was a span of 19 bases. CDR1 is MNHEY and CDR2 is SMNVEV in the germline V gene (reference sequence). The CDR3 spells CASSAYFRGRAGNTIYF. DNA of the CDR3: TGTGCCAGCAGTGCTTACTTCAGGGGACGGGCTGGAAACACCATATATTTT.

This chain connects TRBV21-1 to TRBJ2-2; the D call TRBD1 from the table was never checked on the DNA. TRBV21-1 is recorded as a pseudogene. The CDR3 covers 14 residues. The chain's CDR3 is CASSNTGGNGELFF. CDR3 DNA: TGTGCCAGCAGCAACACAGGGGGCAACGGGGAGCTGTTTTTT.

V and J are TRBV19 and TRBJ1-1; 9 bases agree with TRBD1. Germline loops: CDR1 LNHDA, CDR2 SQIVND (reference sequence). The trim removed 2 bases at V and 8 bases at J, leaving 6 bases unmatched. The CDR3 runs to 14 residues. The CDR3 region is CASSITYRGREAFF. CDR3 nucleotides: TGTGCCAGTAGTATAACCTACAGGGGGCGCGAAGCTTTCTTT.

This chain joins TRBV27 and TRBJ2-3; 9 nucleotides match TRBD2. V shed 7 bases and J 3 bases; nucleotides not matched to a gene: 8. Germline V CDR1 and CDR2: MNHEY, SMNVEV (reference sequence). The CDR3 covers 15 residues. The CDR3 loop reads CASTAPAGGTDTQYF. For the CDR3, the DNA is TGTGCCAGCACCGCCCCAGCGGGAGGAACAGATACGCAGTATTTT.